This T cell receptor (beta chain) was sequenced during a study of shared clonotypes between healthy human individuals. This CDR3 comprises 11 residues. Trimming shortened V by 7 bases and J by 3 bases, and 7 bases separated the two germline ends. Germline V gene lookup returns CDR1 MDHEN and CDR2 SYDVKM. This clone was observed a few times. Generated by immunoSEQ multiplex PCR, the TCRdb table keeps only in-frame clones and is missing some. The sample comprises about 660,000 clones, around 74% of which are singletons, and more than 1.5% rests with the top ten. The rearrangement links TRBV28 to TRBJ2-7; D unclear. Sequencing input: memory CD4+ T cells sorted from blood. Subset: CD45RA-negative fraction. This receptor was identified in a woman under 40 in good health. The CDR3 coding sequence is TGTGCCAGCAACAAGGGCTACGAGCAGTACTTC. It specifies CASNKGYEQYF.